This T cell receptor (beta chain) comes out of a study of regulatory T cells in long-lasting Graves disease. Regarding the study as a whole: Samples came from peripheral blood alone, without thyroid tissue.

The time point: newly diagnosed GD, antithyroid drugs for less than 3 months. After RNA was extracted from PBMCs, the TCR library was made from it. EDTA tubes collected approximately 10 milliliters of peripheral blood. The CDR3 extends over 17 amino acids. J lost 4 bases, V lost 5 bases, and 11 bases had no gene match. Germline V lookup: CDR1 MNHEY, CDR2 SMNVEV (reference sequence). This clonotype was counted between two and nine times. Its antigen remains unknown. Assembly of TCR beta libraries relied on iRepertoire HTBI primers together with Arm-PCR of CDR3 regions. Each CDR3 protein is one row after TCRdb ran MiXCR on the multiplex PCR reads. There are roughly 420,000 distinct CDR3 sequences in the sample; 11% to 15% occur only once, and more than 15% lies in the top ten. This same sample was also taken into another study, of T cells in Graves' hyperthyroidism and ophthalmopathy. This second study says: The HTBI primer set drove a first-round RT-PCR of the TCR CDR3. In the blood, most expanded thyroid clonotypes above 0.001 appeared as well.

The chain carries TRBV27 and TRBJ2-1, with 10 bases that match TRBD2. Material: peripheral blood mononuclear cells (PBMCs), obtained at new diagnosis, from a patient treated with antithyroid drugs. The receptor was derived from a woman aged 45 to 65 with Graves disease. In nucleotides, the CDR3 is TGTGCCAGCAGTCTGCCCGGGACTAGCGTACCATACAATGAGCAGTTCTTC. This gives the protein CASSLPGTSVPYNEQFF.